Listed here are 30 T cell receptor beta chains from one sample, sequenced in a study of T cell repertoires in cytomegalovirus infection (dated by TCRdb to the late 2010s). No antigen has been assigned to these receptors. The reads were generated on an Illumina HiSeq 1500. Through fastp at Q25 and MiXCR, TCRdb rebuilt clones from the public reads, retaining in-frame beta chains. For every CDR3 protein sequence, its rows merge into one entry that carries the most common genes and DNA. For this sample there are fewer than 1,000,000 distinct CDR3 sequences; around a third appear just once. Over 13% of the sample rests with the top ten. In the paper's terms, the treatment or condition label means: in vitro stimulation with specific CMV peptide epitopes to enrich CMV-specific T cells. Here the sequenced sample was cultured CD8+ T cells from PBMCs, taken from culture after CMV antigen stimulation. All receptors come from a human donor in good health (CMV status not recorded). Some clones in this sample may be carry-over from other donors' samples.

The chain joins TRBV11-2 to TRBJ2-4, with a weak D call TRBD1 (5 bases). CDR1 and CDR2 from the germline V gene are SGHAT and FQNNGV. This CDR3 comprises 16 residues. Trimming cost V 2 bases and J 1 base, with 12 bases left between them. The DNA for the CDR3 is TGTGCCAGCAGCTTAAACTGGGGCACGGCCAAAAACATTCAGTACTTC. Amino acid sequence: CASSLNWGTAKNIQYF.

The table lists this clonotype with a few counts. V gene TRBV27 combines with J gene TRBJ2-3; 14 bases fit TRBD2. Germline V gene data show CDR1 as MNHEY and CDR2 as SMNVEV (reference sequence). The V and J ends lost 5 bases and 4 bases, in that order; junction bases with no gene match: 5. The CDR3 runs 16 residues. CDR3 sequence: CASSTTSGGAADTQYF. The CDR3 DNA reads as TGTGCCAGCAGTACGACTAGCGGGGGGGCGGCAGATACGCAGTATTTT.

This clonotype was seen at least ten times. V usage is TRBV7-8 and J usage is TRBJ2-5; D tentatively reads TRBD1 or TRBD2 (6 bases each). The CDR3 has 15 residues. Per germline, CDR1 SGHVS and CDR2 FQNEAQ. Trimming removed 5 bases at V and 2 bases at J, with 15 bases between. The CDR3 coding sequence is TGTGCCAGCAGCACCTTGGGGGGCACACAAGAGACCCAGTACTTC. Translation: CASSTLGGTQETQYF.

This clonotype showed up many times. This chain joins TRBV7-9 and TRBJ1-2; D call uncertain. Deletions cut 4 bases from V and 5 bases from J, with 14 bases between. The CDR3 is 14 amino acids. Germline V gene sequence: CDR1 SEHNR, CDR2 FQNEAQ (reference sequence). CDR3 sequence reads: CASSSRHGVYGYTF. CDR3 coding DNA: TGTGCCAGCAGCTCGCGGCACGGGGTTTATGGCTACACCTTC. Variable domain in full (rest from reference TRBV7-9 and TRBJ1-2): DTGVSQNPRHKITKRGQNVTFRCDPISEHNRLYWYRQTLGQGPEFLTYFQNEAQLEKSRLLSDRFSAERPKGSFSTLEIQRTEQGDSAMYLCASSSRHGVYGYTFGSGTRLTVV.

This clonotype has a handful of counts. The chain has TRBV7-9 and TRBJ1-4; 9 positions agree with TRBD1. Looked up from germline, CDR1 is SEHNR and CDR2 is FQNEAQ (reference sequence). V was clipped by 6 bases and J by 8 bases; unmatched bases: 7. The CDR3 extends over 14 amino acids. The CDR3 is CASRNRQGEEKLFF. In nucleotides, the CDR3 is TGTGCCAGCAGAAACCGACAGGGGGAAGAAAAACTGTTTTTT.

This clonotype was seen at least ten times. The chain uses TRBV7-2 and TRBJ2-5; 9 positions match TRBD1. V lost 1 base, J lost 4 bases, and 4 bases stayed unmatched. Germline loops: CDR1 SGHTA, CDR2 FQGNSA. This CDR3 has 15 amino acids. The CDR3 DNA sequence: TGTGCCAGCAGCTTAGTCCAGGGACAGGGAGAGACCCAGTACTTC. This gives the protein CASSLVQGQGETQYF.

This clonotype was recorded a few times. The V call is TRBV24-1, the J call TRBJ2-3; D is unclear. V lost 2 bases and J 3 bases, leaving 20 bases between the germline ends. The V gene's germline CDR1 is KGHDR and CDR2 SFDVKD. This CDR3 comprises 18 residues. The DNA of the CDR3 is TGTGCCACCAGTGATTCGACCCCCTTACGAAAGATTACAGATACGCAGTATTTT. Translating gives CATSDSTPLRKITDTQYF.

V and J are TRBV5-1 and TRBJ2-1, with D tentatively TRBD2 (7 bases). This CDR3 contains 14 residues. Trimming left V 6 bases short and J 6 bases short, with 16 bases between. The germline gives CDR1 SGHRS, CDR2 YFSETQ. For the CDR3, the DNA is TGCGCCAGCATGGGGGGGCATTTCCCCAATGAGCAGTTCTTC. Its translation: CASMGGHFPNEQFF.

The J gene is TRBJ2-2, the V gene TRBV24-1; D uncertain. Trimming left V 5 bases short and J 0 bases short, with 9 bases between. The V gene's germline CDR1 is KGHDR and CDR2 SFDVKD. The CDR3 is 15 residues long. For the CDR3, the DNA is TGTGCCACCAGTGCACAGAACGCGAACACCGGGGAGCTGTTTTTT. It specifies CATSAQNANTGELFF.

The chain is built from TRBV19 and TRBJ2-2; no firm D call. Trimming took 0 bases from V and 6 from J, leaving 23 bases between them. CDR1 LNHDA and CDR2 SQIVND come from the germline V gene (reference sequence). The CDR3 has 19 residues. CDR3 region: CASSIDSPRRPLGAGELFF. DNA of the CDR3: TGTGCCAGTAGTATAGATAGTCCCAGAAGACCTTTGGGCGCCGGGGAGCTGTTTTTT.

The rearrangement joins TRBV20-1 to TRBJ2-7; D call uncertain. The V gene lost 1 base and the J gene lost 2 bases, with 18 bases spanning the gap. CDR1 and CDR2 from the germline V gene are DFQATT and SNEGSKA (reference sequence). The CDR3 runs to 16 residues. As DNA, the CDR3 is TGCAGTGCTAGAGGCTTACCGGGCCGGCGCACCTACGAGCAGTACTTC. Residues: CSARGLPGRRTYEQYF.

This clonotype has a count of ten or more. The germline gene is not matched at one end of the junction; a read error may be the cause. The chain joins TRBV4-2 to TRBJ1-1; no clear D. This CDR3 contains 12 residues. Looked up from germline, CDR1 is LGHNA and CDR2 is YNFKEQ. As DNA, the CDR3 is TGCGCCAGCAGCCAAGTCGACACTGAAGCTTTCTTT. It yields the protein CASSQVDTEAFF.

This clonotype came up a few times. This chain connects TRBV28 to TRBJ1-5; D unclear. With 6 bases removed from V and 7 bases from J, the gap between germline ends came to 13 bases. CDR1 and CDR2 from the germline V gene are MDHEN and SYDVKM. This CDR3 has 13 amino acids. The CDR3 reads CASRQVMEQPQHF. The CDR3 DNA sequence: TGTGCCAGCAGACAAGTCATGGAACAGCCCCAGCATTTT.

This clonotype came up a few times. The chain has TRBV28 and TRBJ1-2; D is perhaps TRBD1 (5 bases). Germline CDR1 MDHEN, CDR2 SYDVKM. Trimming took off 3 bases at V and 6 bases at J, with 14 bases between the two ends. There are 14 residues in the CDR3. CDR3 bases: TGTGCCAGCAGTTTCCCGGGGGGAGTAAATGGCTACACCTTC. Amino acids: CASSFPGGVNGYTF.

The chain uses TRBV6-2 or TRBV6-3 and TRBJ1-2; tentatively, D is TRBD1 (6 bases). This CDR3 contains 14 residues. The germline CDR1 and CDR2 sequences are MNHEY and SVGEGT. V was clipped by 6 bases and J by 5 bases, with 16 bases between them. In DNA, the CDR3 is TGTGCCAGCAGCCGCCCACAGGGCGCATATGGCTACACCTTC. This codes for CASSRPQGAYGYTF.

This clonotype was found a few times. The chain combines TRBV7-6 with TRBJ1-5; no definite D call. This CDR3 is 14 amino acids long. Trimming shortened V by 3 bases and J by 5 bases, and 11 bases separated the two germline ends. CDR1 and CDR2 from the germline V gene are SGHVS and FNYEAQ. CDR3 in DNA: TGTGCCAGCAGCTTTTACAAGGGTGATCAGCCCCAGCATTTT. Amino acid sequence: CASSFYKGDQPQHF.

The genes are TRBV5-5 and TRBJ2-1; either TRBD1 or TRBD2 may fit D (5 bases each). The ends were cut back, 0 bases at V and 3 bases at J, with 16 bases in the middle. Germline values: CDR1 SGHKS, CDR2 YYEKEE (reference sequence). This CDR3 is built from 17 residues. The CDR3 DNA is TGTGCCAGCAGCTTGGAAGGGACCCTAAGCGTCTACAATGAGCAGTTCTTC. It codes for CASSLEGTLSVYNEQFF.

This clonotype was recorded at least ten times. V and J are TRBV19 and TRBJ1-1; no definite D call. Germline V gene sequence: CDR1 LNHDA, CDR2 SQIVND (reference sequence). The CDR3 totals 14 residues. V was trimmed by 5 bases and J by 4 bases, leaving 14 bases between them. CDR3 sequence reads: CASSDLAGSTEAFF. The CDR3 bases are TGTGCCAGTAGTGACTTAGCGGGGAGCACTGAAGCTTTCTTT.

The chain carries TRBV6-4 and TRBJ1-1; D is unclear. Germline V gene lookup returns CDR1 MRHNA and CDR2 SNTAGT. This CDR3 is 13 amino acids long. Trimming removed 2 bases at V and 4 bases at J, with 8 bases between. The CDR3 protein is CASSDEGTTEAFF. CDR3 nucleotide sequence: TGTGCCAGCAGTGACGAAGGCACCACTGAAGCTTTCTTT.

The V gene is TRBV15, the J gene TRBJ2-2; D is uncertain. CDR1 and CDR2 (germline): LNHNV, YYDKDF (reference sequence). This CDR3 region has 12 residues. V was shortened by 0 bases and J by 6 bases, with 2 bases between the two germline ends. The CDR3 DNA reads TGTGCCACCAGCAGAGACGCCGGGGAGCTGTTTTTT. Translating gives CATSRDAGELFF.

This rearrangement joins TRBV19 to TRBJ1-1, with 9 bases identical to TRBD1. CDR3 length: 14 amino acids. Germline-derived CDR1 and CDR2 are LNHDA and SQIVND (reference sequence). With 9 bases clipped from V and 0 bases from J, the junction kept 5 bases outside the gene matches. The CDR3 nucleotides read TGTGCCAGGAGGACAGGGGACTTGAACACTGAAGCTTTCTTT. Translating it yields CARRTGDLNTEAFF.

The CDR3 is CSAPGAWGKNIQYF. The CDR3, as DNA: TGCAGTGCCCCCGGAGCCTGGGGCAAAAACATTCAGTACTTC. The chain uses TRBV20-1 and TRBJ2-4; D uncertain. CDR3 length equals 14 residues. Germline-derived CDR1 and CDR2 are DFQATT and SNEGSKA (reference sequence). Trimming stripped 6 bases from V and 3 bases from J, with 15 bases between.

On this clonotype itself: Being one base from a much bigger clone, this may be a read error. The V and J genes are TRBV7-6 and TRBJ1-1; 8 bases fit TRBD1. The CDR3 is made up of 15 amino acids. Per the germline V gene, CDR1 is SGHVS and CDR2 is FNYEAQ. The CDR3 protein is CASGLGRGPVTEAFF. The CDR3, as DNA: TGTGCCAGCGGCTTAGGCAGGGGGCCGGTCACTGAAGCTTTCTTT.

The rearrangement joins TRBV6-6 to TRBJ2-3, with 11 bases that match TRBD2. Germline CDR1 reads MNHNY; CDR2 reads SVGAGI (reference sequence). This CDR3 has 18 amino acids. Germline trimming cut 7 bases from V and 4 bases from J; bases unmatched to any gene: 16. CDR3 protein: CASTGPLPLAGGADTQYF. CDR3 in DNA: TGTGCCAGCACCGGCCCTCTGCCCTTAGCGGGGGGGGCAGATACGCAGTATTTT.

The chain employs TRBV6-8 and TRBJ2-7; weak D call: TRBD2 (5 bases). CDR1 and CDR2 (germline): MNHGY, SAAAGT. V was cut by 4 bases and J by 3 bases, with 16 bases left in between. This CDR3 is built from 15 residues. CDR3 sequence: CASSLMAGSFYEQYF. Written as DNA, the CDR3 is TGTGCCAGCAGTTTGATGGCGGGCTCCTTCTACGAGCAGTACTTC.

The V call is TRBV7-9, the J call TRBJ2-4; 9 bases align to TRBD1. From germline, CDR1 is SEHNR and CDR2 FQNEAQ (reference sequence). This CDR3 contains 15 residues. V lost 0 bases and J lost 6; bases outside the gene matches: 3. Here the CDR3 DNA reads TGTGCCAGCAGCTTAGCTGGACAGGGGAGAAACATTCAGTACTTC. Its translation: CASSLAGQGRNIQYF.

This clonotype was counted between two and nine times. The V gene is TRBV6-1, the J gene TRBJ2-1; TRBD1 matches 7 bases. The trim removed 3 bases at V and 4 bases at J, leaving 3 bases unmatched. CDR1 MNHNS and CDR2 SASEGT come from the germline V gene. The CDR3 sequence is 14 residues long. The CDR3 sequence: CASSEPTGYNEQFF. In DNA form, the CDR3 reads TGTGCCAGCAGTGAGCCGACAGGGTACAATGAGCAGTTCTTC.

The chain uses TRBV4-1 and TRBJ1-2, with D perhaps matching TRBD1 (6 bases). This CDR3 comprises 14 residues. Trimming removed 5 bases at V and 8 bases at J, with 18 bases between. Germline-derived CDR1 and CDR2 are MGHRA and YSYEKL. The DNA for the CDR3 is TGCGCCAGCAGCTCGAGCCAGGGGTGGCGGGGCTACACCTTC. This translates into CASSSSQGWRGYTF.

This clonotype has just a few counts. CDR3 nucleotides: TGTGCCAGCAGCACAGATCAATCAGTCAATGAGCAGTTCTTC. Its protein is CASSTDQSVNEQFF. The rearrangement joins TRBV6-6 to TRBJ2-1, with D unclear. V shed 6 bases and J shed 6 bases, with 15 bases lying between them. This CDR3 comprises 14 residues. The germline CDR1 and CDR2 sequences are MNHNY and SVGAGI (reference sequence).

The chain recombines TRBV2 with TRBJ2-7; TRBD1 might be the D (5 bases). V was trimmed by 11 bases and J by 6 bases, leaving 14 bases between them. The CDR3 contains 11 residues. Germline lookup yields CDR1 SNHLY and CDR2 FYNNEI. The CDR3 protein is CAALRGGEQYV. The DNA for the CDR3 is TGTGCCGCCCTAAGGGGTGGCGAGCAGTACGTC.